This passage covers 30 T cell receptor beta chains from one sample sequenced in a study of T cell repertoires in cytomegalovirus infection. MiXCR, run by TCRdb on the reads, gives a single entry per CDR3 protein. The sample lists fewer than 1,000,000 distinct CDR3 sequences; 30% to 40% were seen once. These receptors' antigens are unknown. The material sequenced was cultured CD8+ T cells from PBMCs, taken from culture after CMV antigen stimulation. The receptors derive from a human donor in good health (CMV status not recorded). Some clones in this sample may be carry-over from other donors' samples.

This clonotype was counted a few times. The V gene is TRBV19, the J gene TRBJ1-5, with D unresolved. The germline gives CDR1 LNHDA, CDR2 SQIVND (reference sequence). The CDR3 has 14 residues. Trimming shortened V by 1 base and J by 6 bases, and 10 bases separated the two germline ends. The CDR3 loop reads CASSIGGRFQPQHF. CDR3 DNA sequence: TGTGCCAGTAGTATAGGGGGTAGGTTTCAGCCCCAGCATTTT.

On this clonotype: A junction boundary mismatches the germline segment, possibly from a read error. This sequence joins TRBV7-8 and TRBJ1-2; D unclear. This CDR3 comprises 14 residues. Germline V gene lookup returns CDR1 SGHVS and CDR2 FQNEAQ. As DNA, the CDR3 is TGTGTCAGCAGCTTAAAGGGAAATGACTATGGCTACACCTTC. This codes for CVSSLKGNDYGYTF.

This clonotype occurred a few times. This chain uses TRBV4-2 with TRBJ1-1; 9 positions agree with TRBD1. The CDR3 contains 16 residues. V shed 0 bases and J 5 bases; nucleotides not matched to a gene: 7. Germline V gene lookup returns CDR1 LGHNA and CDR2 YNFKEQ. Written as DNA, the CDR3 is TGTGCCAGCAGCCAAGAGCGAGACAGGGGGGGGACTGAAGCTTTCTTT. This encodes CASSQERDRGGTEAFF.

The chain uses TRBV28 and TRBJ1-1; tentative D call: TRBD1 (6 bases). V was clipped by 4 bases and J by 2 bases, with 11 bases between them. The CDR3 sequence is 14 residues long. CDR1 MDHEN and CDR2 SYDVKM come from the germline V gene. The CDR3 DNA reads TGTGCCAGCAGTTCGGTACAGGGAAACACTGAAGCTTTCTTT. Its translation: CASSSVQGNTEAFF.

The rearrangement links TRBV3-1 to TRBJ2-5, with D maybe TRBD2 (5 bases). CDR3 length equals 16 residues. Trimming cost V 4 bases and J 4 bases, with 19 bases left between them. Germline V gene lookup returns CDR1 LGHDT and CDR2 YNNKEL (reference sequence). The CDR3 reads CASSLLEAGRGETQYF. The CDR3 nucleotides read TGTGCCAGCAGCCTCCTGGAGGCGGGCCGGGGAGAGACCCAGTACTTC.

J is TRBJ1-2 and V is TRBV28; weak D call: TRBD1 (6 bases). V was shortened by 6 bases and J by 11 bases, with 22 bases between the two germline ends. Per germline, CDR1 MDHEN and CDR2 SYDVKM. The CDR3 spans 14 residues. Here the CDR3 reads CASSPRTAGSMYTF. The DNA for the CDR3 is TGTGCCAGCAGCCCAAGGACAGCCGGGTCTATGTACACCTTC.

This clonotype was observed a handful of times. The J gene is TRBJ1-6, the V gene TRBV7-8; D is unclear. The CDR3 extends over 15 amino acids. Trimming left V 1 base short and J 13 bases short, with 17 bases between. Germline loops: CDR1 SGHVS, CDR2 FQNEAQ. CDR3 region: CASSLVGTEQYPLHF. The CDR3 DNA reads TGTGCCAGCAGCTTAGTCGGCACGGAACAGTACCCCCTCCACTTT.

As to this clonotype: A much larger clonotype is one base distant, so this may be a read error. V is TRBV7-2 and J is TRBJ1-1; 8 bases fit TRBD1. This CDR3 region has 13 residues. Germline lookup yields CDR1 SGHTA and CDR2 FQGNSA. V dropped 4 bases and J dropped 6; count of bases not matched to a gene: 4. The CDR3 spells CASSSDRASEAFF. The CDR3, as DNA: TGTGCCAGCAGCTCGGACAGGGCCTCTGAAGCTTTCTTT.

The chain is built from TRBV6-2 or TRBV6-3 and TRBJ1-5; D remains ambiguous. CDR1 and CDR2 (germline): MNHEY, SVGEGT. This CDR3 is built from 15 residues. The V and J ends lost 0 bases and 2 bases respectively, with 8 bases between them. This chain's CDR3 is CASSYSGIGNQPQHF. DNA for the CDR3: TGTGCCAGCAGTTACTCGGGTATAGGCAATCAGCCCCAGCATTTT.

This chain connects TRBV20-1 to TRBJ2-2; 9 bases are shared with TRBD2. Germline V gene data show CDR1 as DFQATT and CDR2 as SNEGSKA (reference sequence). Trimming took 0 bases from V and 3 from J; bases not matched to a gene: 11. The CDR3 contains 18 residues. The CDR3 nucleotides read TGCAGTGCTAGAGATGCGTTCAGCGGGGGGTTGGACACCGGGGAGCTGTTTTTT. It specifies CSARDAFSGGLDTGELFF.

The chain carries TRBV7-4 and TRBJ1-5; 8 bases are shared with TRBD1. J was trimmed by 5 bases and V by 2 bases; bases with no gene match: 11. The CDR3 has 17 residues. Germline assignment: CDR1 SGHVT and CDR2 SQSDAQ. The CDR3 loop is CASSLSVGTGGHQPQHF. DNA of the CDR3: TGTGCCAGCAGCTTAAGCGTGGGGACAGGTGGCCATCAGCCCCAGCATTTT.

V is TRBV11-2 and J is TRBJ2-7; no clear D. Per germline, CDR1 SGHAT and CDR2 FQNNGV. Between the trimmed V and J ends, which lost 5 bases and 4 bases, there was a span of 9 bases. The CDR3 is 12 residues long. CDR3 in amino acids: CASSTTRYEQYV. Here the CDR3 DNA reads TGTGCCAGCAGCACGACACGTTACGAGCAGTACGTC.

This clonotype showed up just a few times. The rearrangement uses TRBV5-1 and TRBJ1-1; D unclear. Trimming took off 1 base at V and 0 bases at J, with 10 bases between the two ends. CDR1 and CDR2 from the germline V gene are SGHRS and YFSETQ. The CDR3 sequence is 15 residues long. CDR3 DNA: TGCGCCAGCAGCTTGACAGACCCCATGAACACTGAAGCTTTCTTT. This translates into CASSLTDPMNTEAFF.

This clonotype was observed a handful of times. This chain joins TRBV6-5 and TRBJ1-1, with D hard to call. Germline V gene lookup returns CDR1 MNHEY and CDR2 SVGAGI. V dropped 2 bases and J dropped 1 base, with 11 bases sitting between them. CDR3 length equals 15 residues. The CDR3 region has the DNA TGTGCCAGCAGTTACCTCAGCCCCCGGAACACTGAAGCTTTCTTT. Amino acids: CASSYLSPRNTEAFF.

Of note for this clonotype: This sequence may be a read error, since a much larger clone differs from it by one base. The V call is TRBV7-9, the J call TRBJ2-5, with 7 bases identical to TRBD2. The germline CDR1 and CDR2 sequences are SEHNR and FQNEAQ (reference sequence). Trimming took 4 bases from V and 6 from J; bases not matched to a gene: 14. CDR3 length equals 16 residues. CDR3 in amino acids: CASSSPYLAVKKTQYF. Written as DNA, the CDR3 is TGTGCCAGCAGCTCGCCATATCTAGCGGTGAAAAAGACCCAGTACTTC.

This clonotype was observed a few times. The CDR3 region has the DNA TGTGCCAGCTCCACCTCGGGGGAGGGTTCCTACGAGCAGTACTTC. This translates into CASSTSGEGSYEQYF. This chain links TRBV2 with TRBJ2-7; 7 nucleotides align to TRBD2. The CDR3 runs to 15 residues. CDR1 and CDR2 (germline): SNHLY, FYNNEI. V dropped 8 bases and J dropped 1; count of bases not matched to a gene: 11.

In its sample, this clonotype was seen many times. The CDR3: CASRLRPSESSYNEQFF. DNA of the CDR3: TGTGCCAGCAGACTTAGGCCCAGCGAAAGCTCCTACAATGAGCAGTTCTTC. V gene TRBV7-6 combines with J gene TRBJ2-1, with D hard to call. V was clipped by 6 bases and J by 0 bases, with 18 bases between them. The CDR3 length is 17 residues. Germline CDR1 reads SGHVS; CDR2 reads FNYEAQ.

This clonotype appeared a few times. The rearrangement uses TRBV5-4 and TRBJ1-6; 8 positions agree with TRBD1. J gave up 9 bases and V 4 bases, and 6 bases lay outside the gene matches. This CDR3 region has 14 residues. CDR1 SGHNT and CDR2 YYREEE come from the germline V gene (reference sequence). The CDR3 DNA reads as TGTGCCAGCAGCATGGACAGGGTCAGTTCACCCCTCCACTTT. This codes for CASSMDRVSSPLHF.

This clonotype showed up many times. For the CDR3, the DNA is TGTGCCAGCAGCTTAGAAGGGGGCTCTTTGCCTCTCTCTGGAAACACCATATATTTT. Translation gives CASSLEGGSLPLSGNTIYF. The chain couples TRBV7-2 to TRBJ1-3; TRBD1 agrees at 7 bases. Germline V gene lookup returns CDR1 SGHTA and CDR2 FQGNSA. Trimming cost V 1 base and J 0 bases; bases outside gene matches: 12. The CDR3 is made up of 19 amino acids.

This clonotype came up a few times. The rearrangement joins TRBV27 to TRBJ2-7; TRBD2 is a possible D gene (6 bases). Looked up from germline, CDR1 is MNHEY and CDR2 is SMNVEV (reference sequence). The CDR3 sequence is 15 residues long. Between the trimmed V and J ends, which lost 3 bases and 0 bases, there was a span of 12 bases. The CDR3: CASSFTAGSSYEQYV. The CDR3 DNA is TGTGCCAGCAGTTTTACCGCGGGGAGCTCCTACGAGCAGTACGTC.

This CDR3 is CSARARTDYGYTF. The CDR3 region has the DNA TGCAGTGCTAGGGCGCGGACAGACTATGGCTACACCTTC. The J gene is TRBJ1-2, the V gene TRBV20-1; tentatively, D is TRBD1 (6 bases). CDR1 and CDR2 (germline): DFQATT, SNEGSKA (reference sequence). The CDR3 consists of 13 residues. The V gene lost 3 bases and the J gene lost 3 bases, with 11 bases spanning the gap.

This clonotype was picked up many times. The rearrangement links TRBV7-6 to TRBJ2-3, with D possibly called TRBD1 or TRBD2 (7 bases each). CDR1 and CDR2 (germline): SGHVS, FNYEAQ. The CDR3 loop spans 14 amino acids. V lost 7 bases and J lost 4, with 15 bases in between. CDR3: CASTQGGPADTQYF. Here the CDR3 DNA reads TGTGCCAGCACCCAGGGGGGGCCGGCAGATACGCAGTATTTT.

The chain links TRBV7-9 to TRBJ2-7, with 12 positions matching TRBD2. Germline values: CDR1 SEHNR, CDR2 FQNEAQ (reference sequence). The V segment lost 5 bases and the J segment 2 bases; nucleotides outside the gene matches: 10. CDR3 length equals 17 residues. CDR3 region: CASSLEPGLAGTYEQYF. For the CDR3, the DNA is TGTGCCAGCAGCCTAGAACCAGGACTAGCGGGAACCTACGAGCAGTACTTC.

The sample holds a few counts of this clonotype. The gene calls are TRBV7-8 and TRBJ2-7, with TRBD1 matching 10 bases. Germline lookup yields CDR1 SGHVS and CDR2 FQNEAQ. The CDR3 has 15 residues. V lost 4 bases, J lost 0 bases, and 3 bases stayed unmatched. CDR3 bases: TGTGCCAGCAGCTATGGGACAGGGGTCTCCTACGAGCAGTACTTC. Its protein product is CASSYGTGVSYEQYF.

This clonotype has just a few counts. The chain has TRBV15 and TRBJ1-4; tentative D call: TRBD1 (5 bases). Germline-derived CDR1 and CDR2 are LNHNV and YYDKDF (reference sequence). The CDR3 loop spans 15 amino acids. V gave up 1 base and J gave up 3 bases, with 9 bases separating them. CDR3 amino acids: CATSRGDGANEKLFF. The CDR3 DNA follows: TGTGCCACCAGCAGAGGGGACGGAGCTAATGAAAAACTGTTTTTT.

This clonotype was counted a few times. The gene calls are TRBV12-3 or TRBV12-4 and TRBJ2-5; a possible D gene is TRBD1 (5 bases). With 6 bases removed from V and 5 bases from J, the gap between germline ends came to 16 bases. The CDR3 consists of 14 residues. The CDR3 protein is CASSQNRGWETQYF. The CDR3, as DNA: TGTGCCAGCAGCCAAAATAGGGGCTGGGAGACCCAGTACTTC.

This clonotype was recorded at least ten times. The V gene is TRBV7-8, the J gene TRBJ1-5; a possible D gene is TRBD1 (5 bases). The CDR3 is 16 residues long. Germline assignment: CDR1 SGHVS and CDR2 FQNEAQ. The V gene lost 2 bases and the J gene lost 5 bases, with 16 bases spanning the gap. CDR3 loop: CASSLSYTGWDQPQHF. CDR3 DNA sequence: TGTGCCAGCAGCTTATCGTATACAGGATGGGATCAGCCCCAGCATTTT.

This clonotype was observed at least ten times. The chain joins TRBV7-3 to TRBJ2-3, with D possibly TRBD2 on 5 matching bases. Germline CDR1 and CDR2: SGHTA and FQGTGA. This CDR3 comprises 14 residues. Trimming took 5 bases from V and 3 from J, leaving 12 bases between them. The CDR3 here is CASSPSTSTDTQYF. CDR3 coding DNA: TGTGCCAGCAGCCCTTCCACTAGTACAGATACGCAGTATTTT.

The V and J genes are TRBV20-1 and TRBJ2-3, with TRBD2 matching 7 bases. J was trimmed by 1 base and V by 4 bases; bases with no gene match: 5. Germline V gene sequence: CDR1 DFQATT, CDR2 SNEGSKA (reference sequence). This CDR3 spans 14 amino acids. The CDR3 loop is CSAMTSRRTDTQYF. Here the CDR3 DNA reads TGCAGTGCTATGACTAGCCGTCGCACAGATACGCAGTATTTT.

The CDR3 bases are TGCGCCAGCTTGGGGAGGGTTGGGACTGAAGCTTTCTTT. Translation gives CASLGRVGTEAFF. The chain links TRBV5-1 to TRBJ1-1; D ambiguous. This CDR3 has 13 residues. Germline V gene sequence: CDR1 SGHRS, CDR2 YFSETQ. The ends were cut back, 7 bases at V and 5 bases at J, with 15 bases in the middle.